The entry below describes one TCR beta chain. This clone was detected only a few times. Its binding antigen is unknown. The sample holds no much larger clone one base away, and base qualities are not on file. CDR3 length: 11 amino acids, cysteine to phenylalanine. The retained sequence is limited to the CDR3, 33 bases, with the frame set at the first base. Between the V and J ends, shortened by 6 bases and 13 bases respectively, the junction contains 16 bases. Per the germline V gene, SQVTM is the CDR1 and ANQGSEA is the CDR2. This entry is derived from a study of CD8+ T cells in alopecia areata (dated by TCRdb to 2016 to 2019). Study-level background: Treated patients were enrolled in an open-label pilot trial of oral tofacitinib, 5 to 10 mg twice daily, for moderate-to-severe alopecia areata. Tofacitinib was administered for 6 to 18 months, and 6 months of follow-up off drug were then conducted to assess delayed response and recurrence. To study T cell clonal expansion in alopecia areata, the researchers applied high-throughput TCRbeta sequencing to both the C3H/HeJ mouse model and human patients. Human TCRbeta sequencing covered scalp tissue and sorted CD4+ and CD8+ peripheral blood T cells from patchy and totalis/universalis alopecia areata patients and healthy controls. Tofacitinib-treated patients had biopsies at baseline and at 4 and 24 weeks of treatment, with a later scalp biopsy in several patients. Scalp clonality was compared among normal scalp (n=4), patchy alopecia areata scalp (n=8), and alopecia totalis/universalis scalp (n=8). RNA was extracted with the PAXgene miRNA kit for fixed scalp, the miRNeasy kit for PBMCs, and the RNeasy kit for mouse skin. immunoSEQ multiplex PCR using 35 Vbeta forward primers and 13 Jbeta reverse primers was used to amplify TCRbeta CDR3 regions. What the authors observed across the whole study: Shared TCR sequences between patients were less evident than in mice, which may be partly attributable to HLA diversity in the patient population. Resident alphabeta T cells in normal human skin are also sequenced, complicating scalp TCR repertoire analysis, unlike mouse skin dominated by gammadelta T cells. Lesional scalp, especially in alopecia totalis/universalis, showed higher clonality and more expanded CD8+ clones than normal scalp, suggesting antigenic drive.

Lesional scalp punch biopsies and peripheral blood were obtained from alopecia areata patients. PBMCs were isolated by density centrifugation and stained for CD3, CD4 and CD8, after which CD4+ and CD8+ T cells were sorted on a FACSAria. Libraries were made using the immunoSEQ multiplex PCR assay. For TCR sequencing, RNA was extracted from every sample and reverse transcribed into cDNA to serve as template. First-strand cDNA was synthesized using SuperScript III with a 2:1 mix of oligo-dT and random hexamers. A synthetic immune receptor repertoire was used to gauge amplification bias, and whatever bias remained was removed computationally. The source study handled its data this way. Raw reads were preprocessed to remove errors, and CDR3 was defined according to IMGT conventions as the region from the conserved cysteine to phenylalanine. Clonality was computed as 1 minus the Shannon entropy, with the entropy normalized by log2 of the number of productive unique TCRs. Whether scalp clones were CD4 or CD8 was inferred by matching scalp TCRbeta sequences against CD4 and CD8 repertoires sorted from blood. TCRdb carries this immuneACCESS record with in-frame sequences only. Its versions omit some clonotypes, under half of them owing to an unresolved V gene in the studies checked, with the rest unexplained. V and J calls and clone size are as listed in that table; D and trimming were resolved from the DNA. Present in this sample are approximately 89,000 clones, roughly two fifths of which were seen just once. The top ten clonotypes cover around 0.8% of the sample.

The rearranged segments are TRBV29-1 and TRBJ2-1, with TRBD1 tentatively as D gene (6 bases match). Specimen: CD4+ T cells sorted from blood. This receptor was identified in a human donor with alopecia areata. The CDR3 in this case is CSVGEQGRQFF. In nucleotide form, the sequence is TGCAGCGTGGGGGAACAGGGAAGACAGTTCTTC.